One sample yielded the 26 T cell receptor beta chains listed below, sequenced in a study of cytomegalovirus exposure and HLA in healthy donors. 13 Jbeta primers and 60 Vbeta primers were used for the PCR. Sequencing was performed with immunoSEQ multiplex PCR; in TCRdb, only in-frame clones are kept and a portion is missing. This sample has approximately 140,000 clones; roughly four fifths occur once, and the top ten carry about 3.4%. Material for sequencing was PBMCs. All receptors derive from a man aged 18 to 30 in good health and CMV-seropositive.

Written as DNA, the CDR3 is TGTGCCTGGAGTGTTACCGGGACAGGGAAGCAGTACTTC. It is translated as CAWSVTGTGKQYF. This chain joins TRBV30 and TRBJ2-7; TRBD1 aligns across 9 bases. The J segment lost 8 bases and the V segment lost 0 bases, leaving 5 bases of the junction unmatched. Germline lookup yields CDR1 GTSNPN and CDR2 SVGIG (reference sequence). CDR3 length: 13 residues. Drawing the rest from reference TRBV30 and TRBJ2-7, the complete variable domain is SQTIHQWPATLVQPVGSPLSLECTVEGTSNPNLYWYRQAAGRGLQLLFYSVGIGQISSEVPQNLSASRPQDRQFILSSKKLLLSDSGFYLCAWSVTGTGKQYFGPGTRLTVT.

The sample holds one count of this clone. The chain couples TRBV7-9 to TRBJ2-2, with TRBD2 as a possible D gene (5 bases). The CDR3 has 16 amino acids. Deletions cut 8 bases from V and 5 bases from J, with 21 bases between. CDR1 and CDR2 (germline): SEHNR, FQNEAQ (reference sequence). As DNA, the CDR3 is TGTGCCAGCCGACCACGGGGTTCGTCGGAAACCGGGGAGCTGTTTTTT. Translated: CASRPRGSSETGELFF.

The CDR3 reads CASSFTGGNTQYF. The CDR3, as DNA: TGCGCCAGCAGCTTTACGGGGGGTAACACGCAGTATTTT. V and J are TRBV5-1 and TRBJ2-3, with 7 bases lining up with TRBD2. The CDR3 consists of 13 residues. V dropped 2 bases and J dropped 9; count of bases not matched to a gene: 6. The germline gives CDR1 SGHRS, CDR2 YFSETQ.

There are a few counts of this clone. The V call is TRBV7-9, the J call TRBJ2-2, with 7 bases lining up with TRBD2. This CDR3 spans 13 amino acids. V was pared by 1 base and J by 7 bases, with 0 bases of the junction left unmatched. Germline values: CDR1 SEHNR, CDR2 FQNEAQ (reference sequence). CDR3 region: CASSLVAGGELFF. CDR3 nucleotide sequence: TGTGCCAGCAGCTTAGTAGCGGGCGGGGAGCTGTTTTTT. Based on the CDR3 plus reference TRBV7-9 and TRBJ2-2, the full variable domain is DTGVSQNPRHKITKRGQNVTFRCDPISEHNRLYWYRQTLGQGPEFLTYFQNEAQLEKSRLLSDRFSAERPKGSFSTLEIQRTEQGDSAMYLCASSLVAGGELFFGEGSRLTVL.

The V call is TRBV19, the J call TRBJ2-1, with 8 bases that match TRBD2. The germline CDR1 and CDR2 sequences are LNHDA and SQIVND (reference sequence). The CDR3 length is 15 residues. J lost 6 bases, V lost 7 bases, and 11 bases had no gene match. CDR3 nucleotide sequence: TGTGCCAGTAAGACCGGGACTAGAGGCCTCAATGAGCAGTTCTTC. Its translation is CASKTGTRGLNEQFF.

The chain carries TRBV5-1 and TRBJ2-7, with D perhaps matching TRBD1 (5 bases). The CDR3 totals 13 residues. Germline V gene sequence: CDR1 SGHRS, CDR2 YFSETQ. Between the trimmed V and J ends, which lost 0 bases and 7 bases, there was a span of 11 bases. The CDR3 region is CASSLAQGTEQYF. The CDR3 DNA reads TGCGCCAGCAGCTTGGCTCAGGGCACGGAGCAGTACTTC.

CDR3 region: CASSKIAGVGTDTQYF. The CDR3 coding sequence is TGTGCCAGCAGCAAAATCGCGGGAGTTGGCACAGATACGCAGTATTTT. The chain combines TRBV21-1 with TRBJ2-3; the table calls TRBD2, which could not be checked here. TRBV21-1 is an annotated pseudogene. This CDR3 is built from 16 residues.

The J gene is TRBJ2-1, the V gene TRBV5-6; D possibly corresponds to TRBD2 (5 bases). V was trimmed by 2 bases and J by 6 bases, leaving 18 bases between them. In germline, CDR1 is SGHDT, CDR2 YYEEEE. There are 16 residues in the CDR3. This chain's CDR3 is CASSFNTGIQGNEQFF. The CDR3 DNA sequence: TGTGCCAGCAGCTTTAATACCGGGATTCAAGGCAATGAGCAGTTCTTC.

The CDR3 loop reads CASSIRQGSSYEQYF. CDR3 nucleotides: TGCGCCAGCAGCATACGACAGGGGTCCTCCTACGAGCAGTACTTC. V is TRBV5-1 and J is TRBJ2-7; 8 bases line up with TRBD1. CDR3 length: 15 residues. The germline V gene encodes CDR1 SGHRS and CDR2 YFSETQ. J gave up 0 bases and V 4 bases, and 6 bases lay outside the gene matches.

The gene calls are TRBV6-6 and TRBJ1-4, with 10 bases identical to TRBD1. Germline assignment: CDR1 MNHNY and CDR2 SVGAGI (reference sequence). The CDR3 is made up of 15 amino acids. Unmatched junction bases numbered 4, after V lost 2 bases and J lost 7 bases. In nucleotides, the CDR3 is TGTGCCAGCAGTTACCCGACAGGGGGCGTTGAAAAACTGTTTTTT. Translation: CASSYPTGGVEKLFF.

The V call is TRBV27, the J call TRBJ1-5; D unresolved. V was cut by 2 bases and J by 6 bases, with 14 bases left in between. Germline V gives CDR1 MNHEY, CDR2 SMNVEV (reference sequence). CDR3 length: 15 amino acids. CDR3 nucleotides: TGTGCCAGCAGTTTAGAGGGCCGTTGGGGTCAGCCCCAGCATTTT. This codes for CASSLEGRWGQPQHF.

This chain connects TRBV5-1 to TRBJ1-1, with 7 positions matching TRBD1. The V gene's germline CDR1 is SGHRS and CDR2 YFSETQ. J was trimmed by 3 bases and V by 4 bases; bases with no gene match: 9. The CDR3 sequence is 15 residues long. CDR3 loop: CASSPREGAYTEAFF. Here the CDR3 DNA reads TGCGCCAGCAGCCCCCGGGAGGGGGCCTACACTGAAGCTTTCTTT.

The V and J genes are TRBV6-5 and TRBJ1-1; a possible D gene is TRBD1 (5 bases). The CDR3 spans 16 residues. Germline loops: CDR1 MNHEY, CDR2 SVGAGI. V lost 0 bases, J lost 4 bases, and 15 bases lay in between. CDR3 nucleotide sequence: TGTGCCAGCAGTTACTCATCCCGAGCCAGGGCCACTGAAGCTTTCTTT. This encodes CASSYSSRARATEAFF.

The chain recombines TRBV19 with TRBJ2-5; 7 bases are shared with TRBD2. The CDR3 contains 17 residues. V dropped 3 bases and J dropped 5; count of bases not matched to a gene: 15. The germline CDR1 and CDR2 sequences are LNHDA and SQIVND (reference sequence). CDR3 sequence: CASSISRAGREGETQYF. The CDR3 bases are TGTGCCAGTAGTATCTCCCGTGCTGGCAGGGAGGGGGAGACCCAGTACTTC. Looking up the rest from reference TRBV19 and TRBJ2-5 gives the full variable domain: DGGITQSPKYLFRKEGQNVTLSCEQNLNHDAMYWYRQDPGQGLRLIYYSQIVNDFQKGDIAEGYSVSREKKESFPLTVTSAQKNPTAFYLCASSISRAGREGETQYFGPGTRLLVL.

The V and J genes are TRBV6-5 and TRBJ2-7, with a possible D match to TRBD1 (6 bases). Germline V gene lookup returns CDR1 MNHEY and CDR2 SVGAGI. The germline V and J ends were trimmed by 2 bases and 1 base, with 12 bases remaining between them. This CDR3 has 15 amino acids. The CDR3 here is CASSYTLQGSYEQYF. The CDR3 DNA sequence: TGTGCCAGCAGTTACACCCTACAGGGATCCTACGAGCAGTACTTC.

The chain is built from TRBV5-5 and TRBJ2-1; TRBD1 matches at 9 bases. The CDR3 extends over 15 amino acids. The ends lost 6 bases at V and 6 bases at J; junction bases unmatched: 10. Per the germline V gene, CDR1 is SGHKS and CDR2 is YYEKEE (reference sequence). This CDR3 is CASNRDRGAGNEQFF. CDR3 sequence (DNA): TGTGCCAGCAACCGAGACAGGGGGGCTGGCAATGAGCAGTTCTTC.

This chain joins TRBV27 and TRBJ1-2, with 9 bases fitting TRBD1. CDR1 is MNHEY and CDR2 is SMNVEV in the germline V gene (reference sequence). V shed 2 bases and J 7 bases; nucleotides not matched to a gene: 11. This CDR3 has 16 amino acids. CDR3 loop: CASSLRGTGRVVGYTF. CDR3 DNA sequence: TGTGCCAGCAGTTTAAGGGGGACAGGGAGGGTGGTTGGCTACACCTTC.

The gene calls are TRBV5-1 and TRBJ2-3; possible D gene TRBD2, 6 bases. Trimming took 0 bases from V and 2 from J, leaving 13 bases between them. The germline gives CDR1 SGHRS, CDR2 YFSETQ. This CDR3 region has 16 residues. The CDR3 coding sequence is TGCGCCAGCAGCTTGGCGCGTGGCGGGGCCACAGATACGCAGTATTTT. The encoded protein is CASSLARGGATDTQYF.

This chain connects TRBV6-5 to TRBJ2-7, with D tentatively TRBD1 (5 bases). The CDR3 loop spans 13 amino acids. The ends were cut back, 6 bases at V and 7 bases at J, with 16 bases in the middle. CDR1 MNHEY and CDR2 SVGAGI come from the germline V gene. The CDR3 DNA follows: TGTGCCAGCAGAACGGACAATTTAGGGGAGCAGTACTTC. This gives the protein CASRTDNLGEQYF.

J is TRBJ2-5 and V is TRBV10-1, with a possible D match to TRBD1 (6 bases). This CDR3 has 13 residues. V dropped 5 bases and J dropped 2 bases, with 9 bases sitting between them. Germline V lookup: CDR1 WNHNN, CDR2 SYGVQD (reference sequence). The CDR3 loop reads CASSYGQQETQYF. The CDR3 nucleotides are TGCGCCAGCAGTTACGGACAGCAAGAGACCCAGTACTTC.

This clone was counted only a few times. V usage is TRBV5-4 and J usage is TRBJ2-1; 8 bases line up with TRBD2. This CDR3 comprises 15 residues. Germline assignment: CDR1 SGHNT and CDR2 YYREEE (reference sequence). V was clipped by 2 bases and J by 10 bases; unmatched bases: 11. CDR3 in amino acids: CASSFKGGLVIEQFF. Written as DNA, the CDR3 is TGTGCCAGCAGCTTTAAGGGGGGACTAGTCATCGAGCAGTTCTTC.

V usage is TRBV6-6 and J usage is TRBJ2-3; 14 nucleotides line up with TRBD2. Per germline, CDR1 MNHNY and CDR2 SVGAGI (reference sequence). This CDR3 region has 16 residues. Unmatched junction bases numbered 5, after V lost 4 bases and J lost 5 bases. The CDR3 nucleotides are TGTGCCAGCAGTTCCGGGACTAGCGGGAGTAGAGATACGCAGTATTTT. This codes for CASSSGTSGSRDTQYF.

This CDR3 reads CASSPLYDRAHGELFF. CDR3 DNA sequence: TGTGCCAGCAGCCCACTTTATGACAGGGCTCACGGGGAGCTGTTTTTT. V and J are TRBV28 and TRBJ2-2; the match to TRBD1 covers 7 bases. Germline V lookup: CDR1 MDHEN, CDR2 SYDVKM. The CDR3 spans 16 residues. V shed 6 bases and J 7 bases; nucleotides not matched to a gene: 14.

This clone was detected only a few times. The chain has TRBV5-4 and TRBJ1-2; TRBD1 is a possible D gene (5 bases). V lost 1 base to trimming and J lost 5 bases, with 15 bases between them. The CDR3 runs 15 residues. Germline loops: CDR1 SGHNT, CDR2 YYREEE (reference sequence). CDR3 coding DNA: TGTGCCAGCAGCTTGTTCGACGGGGGAGGGTATGGCTACACCTTC. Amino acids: CASSLFDGGGYGYTF. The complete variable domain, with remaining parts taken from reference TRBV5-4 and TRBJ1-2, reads ETGVTQSPTHLIKTRGQQVTLRCSSQSGHNTVSWYQQALGQGPQFIFQYYREEENGRGNFPPRFSGLQFPNYSSELNVNALELDDSALYLCASSLFDGGGYGYTFGSGTRLTVV.

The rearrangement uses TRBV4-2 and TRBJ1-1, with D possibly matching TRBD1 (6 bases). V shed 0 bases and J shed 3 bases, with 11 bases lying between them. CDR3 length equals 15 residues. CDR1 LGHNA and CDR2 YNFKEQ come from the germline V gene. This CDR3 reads CASSQDQGRYTEAFF. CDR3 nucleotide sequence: TGTGCCAGCAGCCAAGATCAGGGGCGGTACACTGAAGCTTTCTTT.

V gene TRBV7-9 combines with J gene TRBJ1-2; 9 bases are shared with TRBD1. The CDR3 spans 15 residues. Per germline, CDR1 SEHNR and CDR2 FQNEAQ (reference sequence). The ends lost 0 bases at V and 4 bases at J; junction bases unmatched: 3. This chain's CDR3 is CASSLAGQGAYGYTF. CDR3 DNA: TGTGCCAGCAGCTTAGCGGGACAGGGAGCCTATGGCTACACCTTC.